These 25 T cell receptor beta chains were all obtained from the same sample, sequenced in a study of blood T cell repertoires in COVID-19. Clones were read by immunoSEQ multiplex PCR, and TCRdb kept only the in-frame ones, dropping some. Seen here are 75,000 to 100,000 clones, 87% observed once, and the top ten hold just over 15%. Sequenced material: peripheral blood. These receptors originate from a human donor in a cohort sampled during active COVID-19.

The chain links TRBV3-1 (or the pseudogene TRBV3-2) to TRBJ1-3; the D is unclear. CDR3 length: 16 residues. Germline CDR1 reads LGHDT; CDR2 reads YNNKEL (reference sequence). The germline V and J ends were trimmed by 2 bases and 0 bases, with 11 bases remaining between them. The CDR3 nucleotides are TGTGCCAGCAGCCAAAGAGACAAATTCTCTGGAAACACCATATATTTT. It specifies CASSQRDKFSGNTIYF.

The J gene is TRBJ1-5, the V gene TRBV6-5, with 8 positions matching TRBD1. This CDR3 spans 13 amino acids. V was pared by 4 bases and J by 5 bases, with 1 base of the junction left unmatched. The germline gives CDR1 MNHEY, CDR2 SVGAGI. CDR3 loop: CASSLDRDQPQHF. The CDR3 nucleotides are TGTGCCAGCAGTTTGGACAGGGATCAGCCCCAGCATTTT.

This clone was counted only a few times. J is TRBJ2-7 and V is TRBV3-1 (or the pseudogene TRBV3-2); no firm D call. Germline assignment: CDR1 LGHDT and CDR2 YNNKEL (reference sequence). This CDR3 comprises 13 residues. The V end was cut by 2 bases, the J end by 3 bases, with 8 bases between. For the CDR3, the DNA is TGTGCCAGCAGCCAACTTAGTAGCTACGAGCAGTACTTC. This encodes CASSQLSSYEQYF.

The chain's CDR3 is CASSPDTMNTEAFF. As DNA, the CDR3 is TGTGCCAGCTCACCCGACACCATGAACACTGAAGCTTTCTTT. This chain connects TRBV18 to TRBJ1-1; D unclear. V was cut by 3 bases and J by 0 bases, with 8 bases left in between. The CDR3 extends over 14 amino acids. CDR1 is KGHSH, CDR2 LQKENI, per germline.

This chain connects TRBV15 to TRBJ1-3; 7 bases map to TRBD1. After removal of 5 bases from V and 2 bases from J, the junction contained 9 bases not matched to a gene. Germline V gene data show CDR1 as LNHNV and CDR2 as YYDKDF (reference sequence). The CDR3 sequence is 16 residues long. CDR3 sequence: CATSVRTGITGNTIYF. The CDR3 DNA sequence: TGTGCCACCAGCGTCCGGACAGGAATAACTGGAAACACCATATATTTT.

This clone was detected once. The rearrangement uses TRBV5-1 and TRBJ1-2, with D possibly matching TRBD1 (5 bases). The CDR3 covers 14 residues. Trimming shortened V by 3 bases and J by 10 bases, and 19 bases separated the two germline ends. The V gene's germline CDR1 is SGHRS and CDR2 YFSETQ. CDR3 nucleotides: TGCGCCAGCAGCTCCCCGGGGGTCGCTGAGCCCTACACCTTC. Its translation: CASSSPGVAEPYTF. Full variable domain (remainder filled in from reference TRBV5-1 and TRBJ1-2): KAGVTQTPRYLIKTRGQQVTLSCSPISGHRSVSWYQQTPGQGLQFLFEYFSETQRNKGNFPGRFSGRQFSNSRSEMNVSTLELGDSALYLCASSSPGVAEPYTFGSGTRLTVV.

The gene calls are TRBV2 and TRBJ2-5; D is perhaps TRBD1 (6 bases). The CDR3 is 12 amino acids. Deletions cut 7 bases from V and 4 bases from J, with 10 bases between. Germline loops: CDR1 SNHLY, CDR2 FYNNEI. The CDR3 DNA is TGTGCCAGCACTCCCAGGGGAGAGACCCAGTACTTC. Protein: CASTPRGETQYF.

This chain connects TRBV2 to TRBJ1-2, with 12 bases matching TRBD1. The CDR3 runs 15 residues. J was trimmed by 8 bases and V by 6 bases; bases with no gene match: 10. Germline V CDR1 and CDR2: SNHLY, FYNNEI. The CDR3 reads CASSQTGTGGLGYTF. CDR3 bases: TGTGCCAGCAGCCAGACCGGGACAGGGGGCTTAGGCTACACCTTC.

The CDR3 DNA is TGTGCCAGCAGCTTAGCCACAGGGGGTACCAAAAACATTCAGTACTTC. Its protein is CASSLATGGTKNIQYF. The V call is TRBV7-2, the J call TRBJ2-4; 8 bases line up with TRBD1. CDR3 length: 16 residues. Per germline, CDR1 SGHTA and CDR2 FQGNSA. With V trimmed by 0 bases and J by 2 bases, 3 bases remained unmatched.

This sequence joins TRBV7-2 and TRBJ1-2; TRBD1 agrees at 7 bases. The CDR3 is made up of 15 amino acids. Looked up from germline, CDR1 is SGHTA and CDR2 is FQGNSA. V lost 3 bases to trimming and J lost 4 bases; unmatched junction nucleotides: 8. In DNA form, the CDR3 reads TGTGCCAGCAGCTTCCAGACAGGGAGGCCCTATGGCTACACCTTC. Residues: CASSFQTGRPYGYTF.

The count of this clone is one. The V and J genes are TRBV28 and TRBJ1-2; D might be TRBD1 (5 bases). The CDR3 sequence is 12 residues long. From germline, CDR1 is MDHEN and CDR2 SYDVKM. The V end was cut by 5 bases, the J end by 7 bases, with 11 bases between. The CDR3 region is CASSLRVSGYTF. CDR3 DNA sequence: TGTGCCAGCAGTCTCAGGGTTAGTGGCTACACCTTC.

The chain uses TRBV2 and TRBJ2-2, with 7 bases identical to TRBD2. The CDR3 is made up of 14 amino acids. Per germline, CDR1 SNHLY and CDR2 FYNNEI. The V segment lost 8 bases and the J segment 2 bases; nucleotides outside the gene matches: 5. The CDR3 DNA reads TGTGCCAGCTTACTAGCGACCAACACCGGGGAGCTGTTTTTT. It specifies CASLLATNTGELFF.

This clone has more than one count but fewer than ten. The chain's CDR3 is CATSDLLPRAGEADTQYF. For the CDR3, the DNA is TGTGCCACCAGTGATTTGCTCCCTAGGGCGGGAGAGGCAGATACGCAGTATTTT. V gene TRBV24-1 combines with J gene TRBJ2-3, with 7 nucleotides matching TRBD2. This CDR3 contains 18 residues. Per the germline V gene, CDR1 is KGHDR and CDR2 is SFDVKD. Trimming cost V 0 bases and J 4 bases; bases outside gene matches: 12.

The genes are TRBV4-1 and TRBJ2-1, with 11 bases matching TRBD2. CDR3 size: 19 residues. The germline CDR1 and CDR2 sequences are MGHRA and YSYEKL. J was trimmed by 4 bases and V by 2 bases; bases with no gene match: 13. The CDR3 here is CASSQWTSGSTPQYNEQFF. The CDR3 DNA is TGCGCCAGCAGCCAATGGACTAGCGGGTCAACCCCCCAATACAATGAGCAGTTCTTC.

CDR3 amino acids: CASSYPTGGDEQFF. DNA for the CDR3: TGTGCCAGCAGCTATCCGACAGGGGGCGATGAGCAGTTCTTC. The chain uses TRBV13 and TRBJ2-1; TRBD1 matches at 10 bases. V shed 4 bases, J shed 8 bases, and the junction held 5 bases outside the gene matches. CDR3 size: 14 residues. Germline CDR1 PRHDT, CDR2 FYEKMQ (reference sequence).

The chain uses TRBV27 and TRBJ1-5; no clear D. CDR3 size: 16 residues. Germline V CDR1 and CDR2: MNHEY, SMNVEV (reference sequence). Deletions cut 4 bases from V and 2 bases from J, with 15 bases between. Written as DNA, the CDR3 is TGTGCCAGCAGTTCTCGACTCACCGCGGGCAATCAGCCCCAGCATTTT. This gives the protein CASSSRLTAGNQPQHF.

The chain carries TRBV9 and TRBJ2-1; 12 nucleotides agree with TRBD2. The junction had 2 bases not matched to a gene; V was cut back by 0 bases and J by 4 bases. The length of the CDR3 is 16 residues. Germline V gives CDR1 SGDLS, CDR2 YYNGEE. For the CDR3, the DNA is TGTGCCAGCAGCGTAGTCGGGACTAGCGGGTACAATGAGCAGTTCTTC. This codes for CASSVVGTSGYNEQFF.

This chain connects TRBV12-3 or TRBV12-4 to TRBJ1-1; D not resolved. The CDR3 has 13 residues. Trimming left V 5 bases short and J 1 base short, with 8 bases between. The CDR3 DNA follows: TGTGCCAGCAGTCTTGGGAGGAACACTGAAGCTTTCTTT. Protein sequence: CASSLGRNTEAFF.

The V call is TRBV6-6, the J call TRBJ1-5; D ambiguous. This CDR3 is 13 amino acids long. The germline CDR1 and CDR2 sequences are MNHNY and SVGAGI (reference sequence). V was pared by 11 bases and J by 0 bases, with 11 bases between. CDR3 loop: CACRPYSNQPQHF. CDR3 DNA: TGTGCCTGCCGTCCTTATAGCAATCAGCCCCAGCATTTT.

This clone was observed a handful of times. The genes are TRBV19 and TRBJ1-5, with TRBD1 as a possible D gene (6 bases). V lost 3 bases and J lost 6, with 9 bases in between. CDR3 length equals 13 residues. CDR1 is LNHDA, CDR2 SQIVND, per germline (reference sequence). The CDR3 DNA sequence: TGTGCCAGTAGTATGGGGGGGCGTCAGCCCCAGCATTTT. This gives the protein CASSMGGRQPQHF.

This sequence joins TRBV11-3 and TRBJ1-1; tentatively, D is TRBD1 (5 bases). Looked up from germline, CDR1 is SGHNT and CDR2 is YENEEA. The length of the CDR3 is 13 residues. The V and J ends lost 1 base and 5 bases respectively, with 8 bases between them. The CDR3 is CASSLVGATEAFF. The CDR3 bases are TGTGCCAGCAGCTTAGTTGGGGCGACTGAAGCTTTCTTT.

The V gene is TRBV6-5, the J gene TRBJ1-2; TRBD1 matches at 7 bases. Trimming cost V 1 base and J 8 bases; bases outside gene matches: 4. Germline assignment: CDR1 MNHEY and CDR2 SVGAGI. CDR3 size: 13 residues. The chain's CDR3 is CASSYLTGRGYTF. The CDR3 DNA reads TGTGCCAGCAGTTACTTGACAGGGCGGGGCTACACCTTC.

V gene TRBV30 combines with J gene TRBJ1-1; D uncertain. CDR1 and CDR2 (germline): GTSNPN, SVGIG (reference sequence). Between the trimmed V and J ends, which lost 0 bases and 4 bases, there was a span of 9 bases. CDR3 length equals 13 residues. For the CDR3, the DNA is TGTGCCTGGAGTGTACAGTACTTCACTGAAGCTTTCTTT. It translates to CAWSVQYFTEAFF.

The V and J genes are TRBV9 and TRBJ2-7; 7 nucleotides agree with TRBD1. The trim removed 6 bases at V and 1 base at J, leaving 4 bases unmatched. Per the germline V gene, CDR1 is SGDLS and CDR2 is YYNGEE. The CDR3 consists of 13 residues. As DNA, the CDR3 is TGTGCCAGCAACCAGGGGGAATCCTACGAGCAGTACTTC. Amino acid sequence: CASNQGESYEQYF.

The chain couples TRBV11-3 to TRBJ2-6, with D possibly matching TRBD1 (5 bases). V shed 5 bases and J shed 0 bases, with 17 bases lying between them. CDR3 length: 18 residues. Germline CDR1 and CDR2: SGHNT and YENEEA. In DNA, the CDR3 is TGTGCCAGCAGCCTACGACCGGACAAAACCTCTGGGGCCAACGTCCTGACTTTC. Translation gives CASSLRPDKTSGANVLTF.